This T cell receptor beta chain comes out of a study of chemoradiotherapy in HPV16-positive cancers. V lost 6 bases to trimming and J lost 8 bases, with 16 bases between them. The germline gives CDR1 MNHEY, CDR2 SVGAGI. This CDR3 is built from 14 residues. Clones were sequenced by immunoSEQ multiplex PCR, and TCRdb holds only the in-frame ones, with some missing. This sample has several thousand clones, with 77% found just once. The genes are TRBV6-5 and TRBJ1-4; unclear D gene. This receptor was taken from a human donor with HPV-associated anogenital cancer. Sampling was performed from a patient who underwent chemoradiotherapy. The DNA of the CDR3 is TGTGCCAGCAGGGCCGGACCGGCCCAGGAAAAACTGTTTTTT. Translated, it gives CASRAGPAQEKLFF.